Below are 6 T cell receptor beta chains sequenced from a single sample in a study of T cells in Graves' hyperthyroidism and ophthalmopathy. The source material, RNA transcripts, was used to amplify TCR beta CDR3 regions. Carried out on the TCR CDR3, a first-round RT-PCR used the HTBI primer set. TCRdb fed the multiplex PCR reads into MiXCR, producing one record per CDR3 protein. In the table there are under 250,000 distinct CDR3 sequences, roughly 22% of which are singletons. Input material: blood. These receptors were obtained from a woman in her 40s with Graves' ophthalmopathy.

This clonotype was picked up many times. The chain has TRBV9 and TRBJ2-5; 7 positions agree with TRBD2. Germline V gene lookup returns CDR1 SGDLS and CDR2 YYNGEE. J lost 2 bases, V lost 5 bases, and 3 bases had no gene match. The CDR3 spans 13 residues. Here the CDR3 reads CASRASGQETQYF. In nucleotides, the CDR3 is TGTGCCAGCAGGGCTAGCGGACAAGAGACCCAGTACTTC.

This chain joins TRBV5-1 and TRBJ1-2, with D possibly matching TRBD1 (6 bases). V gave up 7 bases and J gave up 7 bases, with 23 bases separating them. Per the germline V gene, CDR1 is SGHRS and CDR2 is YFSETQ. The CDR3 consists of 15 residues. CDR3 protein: CASSTGLALGGGYTF. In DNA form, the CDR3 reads TGCGCCAGCTCGACCGGACTGGCCCTAGGGGGTGGCTACACCTTC.

The CDR3 DNA sequence: TGCAGCGTTGGGCCCCGGACACTGAGAAACGAGCAGTACTTC. Amino acids: CSVGPRTLRNEQYF. J is TRBJ2-7 and V is TRBV29-1; weak D call: TRBD1 (5 bases). V was clipped by 4 bases and J by 5 bases, with 18 bases between them. Germline CDR1 reads SQVTM; CDR2 reads ANQGSEA. The CDR3 has 14 residues.

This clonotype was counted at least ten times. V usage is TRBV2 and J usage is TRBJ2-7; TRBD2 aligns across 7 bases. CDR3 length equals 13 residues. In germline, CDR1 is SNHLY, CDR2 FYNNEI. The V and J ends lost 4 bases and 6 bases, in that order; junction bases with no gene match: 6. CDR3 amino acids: CASSGGGTSEQYF. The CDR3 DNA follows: TGTGCCAGCAGTGGGGGGGGGACGTCCGAGCAGTACTTC. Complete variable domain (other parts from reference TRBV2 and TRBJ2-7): EPEVTQTPSHQVTQMGQEVILRCVPISNHLYFYWYRQILGQKVEFLVSFYNNEISEKSEIFDDQFSVERPDGSNFTLKIRSTKLEDSAMYFCASSGGGTSEQYFGPGTRLTVT.

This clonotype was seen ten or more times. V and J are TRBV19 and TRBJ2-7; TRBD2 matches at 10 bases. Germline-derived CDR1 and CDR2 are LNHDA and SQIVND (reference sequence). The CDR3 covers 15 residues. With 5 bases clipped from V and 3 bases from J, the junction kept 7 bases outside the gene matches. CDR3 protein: CASSRASGGNYEQYF. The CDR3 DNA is TGTGCCAGTAGTCGGGCTAGCGGGGGCAACTACGAGCAGTACTTC.

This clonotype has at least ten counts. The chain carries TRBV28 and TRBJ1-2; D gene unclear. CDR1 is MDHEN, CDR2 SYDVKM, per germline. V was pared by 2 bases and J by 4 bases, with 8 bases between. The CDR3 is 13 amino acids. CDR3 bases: TGTGCCAGCAGTTTAAGGCAACTCTATGGCTACACCTTC. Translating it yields CASSLRQLYGYTF.